The TCR beta chain under discussion was sequenced for a study of neurological immune-mediated disorders. Study-wide results and limits: The study found no CDR3 amino acid sequences shared by expanded clones across subjects, suggesting private repertoires in all groups.

Comments on this clonotype: Antigen specificity is unknown.

Noted time point: longitudinal time-point 3. Unsorted libraries came from 2 million PBMCs stored at -80 °C. The germline V gene has CDR1 SGHRS and CDR2 YFSETQ. The CDR3 contains 15 residues. V was clipped by 0 bases and J by 1 base, with 9 bases between them. cDNA was made by 5'RACE with 10-nucleotide random UMIs. TCRdb processed the 5' RACE reads anew with MiXCR; each CDR3 protein has one entry. This table holds around 51,000 distinct CDR3 sequences, 9.5% to 15% found once. The specimen sequenced was PBMCs. The chain uses TRBV5-1 and TRBJ2-3; D might be TRBD2 (6 bases). The sequence came from a male donor with HTLV-1-associated myelopathy (HAM/TSP). The CDR3 DNA is TGCGCCAGCAGCTTGGAGGAGGGACGCACAGATACGCAGTATTTT. Translated: CASSLEEGRTDTQYF.